One sample yielded the 8 T cell receptor beta chains listed below, sequenced in a study of T cell responses to AZD1222 COVID-19 vaccine. The protocol was immunoSEQ multiplex PCR, while the TCRdb copy is restricted to in-frame clones and leaves out a portion. The sample comprises some 160,000 clones, around 90% of which are singletons, and 0.85% to 1.1% rests with the top ten. Sequencing was performed on peripheral blood, taken 28 days after the second AZD1222 dose. All receptors come from an adult who received the AZD1222 COVID-19 vaccine.

J is TRBJ1-5 and V is TRBV18; unclear D gene. V gave up 3 bases and J gave up 2 bases, with 11 bases separating them. The CDR3 is 15 amino acids. The germline V gene encodes CDR1 KGHSH and CDR2 LQKENI. CDR3 DNA: TGTGCCAGCTCACCTGACGGGTTACGCAATCAGCCCCAGCATTTT. Its protein product is CASSPDGLRNQPQHF.

V gene TRBV14 combines with J gene TRBJ2-5, with a possible D match to TRBD1 (5 bases). V dropped 4 bases and J dropped 5 bases, with 17 bases sitting between them. The CDR3 loop spans 15 amino acids. Germline CDR1 and CDR2: SGHDN and FVKESK. CDR3 amino acids: CASSLNGVGAETQYF. CDR3 nucleotide sequence: TGTGCCAGCAGCCTGAACGGCGTAGGGGCGGAGACCCAGTACTTC.

The chain's CDR3 is CASSFGPEDSYEQYF. The CDR3 nucleotides are TGTGCCAGCAGTTTTGGCCCGGAGGACTCCTACGAGCAGTACTTC. The rearrangement links TRBV27 to TRBJ2-7; weak D call: TRBD2 (5 bases). The V gene lost 3 bases and the J gene lost 0 bases, with 12 bases spanning the gap. From germline, CDR1 is MNHEY and CDR2 SMNVEV (reference sequence). This CDR3 has 15 residues.

This chain joins TRBV19 and TRBJ1-1; possible D gene TRBD1, 6 bases. Trimming took off 4 bases at V and 5 bases at J, with 11 bases between the two ends. Germline loops: CDR1 LNHDA, CDR2 SQIVND (reference sequence). The CDR3 is 13 amino acids. The CDR3 region is CASSRDIRTEAFF. The CDR3 DNA follows: TGTGCCAGTAGTAGGGACATTAGGACTGAAGCTTTCTTT.

This chain joins TRBV6-1 and TRBJ1-5; D unclear. Trimming pared 0 bases from V and 3 bases from J, leaving 12 bases between. The CDR3 has 16 residues. CDR1 MNHNS and CDR2 SASEGT come from the germline V gene. The CDR3 sequence is CASSEAWAATNQPQHF. The CDR3 DNA reads TGTGCCAGCAGTGAAGCTTGGGCAGCTACCAATCAGCCCCAGCATTTT.

This chain's CDR3 is CASSIEQGYGYTF. CDR3 bases: TGTGCCAGCAGTATCGAACAGGGATATGGCTACACCTTC. This chain links TRBV6-5 with TRBJ1-2; TRBD1 is a possible D gene (6 bases). The CDR3 runs to 13 residues. The V and J ends lost 5 bases and 5 bases respectively, with 12 bases between them. CDR1 MNHEY and CDR2 SVGAGI come from the germline V gene.

There are a few counts of this clone. The rearrangement uses TRBV21-1 and TRBJ1-4; the table gives TRBD1 as D, unverified against the DNA. TRBV21-1 is described as a pseudogene. The CDR3 contains 13 residues. CDR3 residues: CASSAFGDRVLFF. As DNA, the CDR3 is TGTGCCAGCAGCGCCTTCGGGGACAGGGTTCTGTTTTTT.

The gene calls are TRBV19 and TRBJ1-1; D unclear. The CDR3 is 13 residues long. Trimming stripped 0 bases from V and 6 bases from J, with 8 bases between. The V gene's germline CDR1 is LNHDA and CDR2 SQIVND (reference sequence). In DNA form, the CDR3 reads TGTGCCAGTAGTATAGATCGAAGTGCTGAAGCTTTCTTT. Translating gives CASSIDRSAEAFF.